Described below is a single TCR beta chain sequence and its context. What antigen it recognizes has not been identified. The input lacks base qualities; no much larger clone sits a single base away. These data come from a study of cytomegalovirus exposure and HLA in healthy donors (dated by TCRdb to the late 2010s). Turning to the overall study: An earlier analysis of more than 550 of the donors reported 250 to 300 Gb of sequence data and 95 million to 120 million unique TCR beta sequences obtained from around 170 million T cells. Roughly 300 gigabases of sequencing data and some 85 million unique TCR sequences were included in an early release covering around 650 HLA-typed donors. Among the 398 genotyped donors, approximately 77% belonged to the genetic ancestry cluster associated with self-reported Caucasian donors. The study aimed to test whether signatures of past pathogen exposure could be identified by cataloging public T cell receptors. The study used immunosequencing to profile the T cell repertoires of approximately 650 subjects and linked those repertoires to cytomegalovirus serostatus. Along with the approximately 700-subject first cohort, a separate validation cohort of over 90 different subjects was used. To predict cytomegalovirus infection status, the study brought together high-throughput TCR immunosequencing, statistical association of individual TCRs with disease status, and machine learning. In a later analysis, previously published TCR beta repertoires from 670 or so donors were re-analyzed and high-resolution HLA genotyping was added so that TCR occurrence patterns could be studied. Rather than drawing on any new phenotypic data, the later analysis identified candidate immune exposures from TCR beta sequences and the way those sequences occurred across donors. An earlier analysis of around 640 of the donors used high-throughput TCR beta sequencing to judge whether each TCR beta V gene segment behaved as functional or pseudogenic. Alongside the repertoire data, information on donor age, sex, ethnicity and CMV serostatus was compiled. In a later genetic analysis, genome-wide SNP genotypes for about three fifths of the 666 donors were used, and that subset was treated as a discovery cohort. Every discovery cohort repertoire had been produced on one sequencing platform. HLA typing covered class I and class II loci at four-digit resolution. The number of donors typed differed by locus, with 629-630 for A, B, C, DRB1 and DQB1, around 560 for DQA1, 600 to 610 for DPA1, and 400 to 490 for DPB1. Roughly five DR-DQ haplotypes were treated as single units for association and clustering because of strong linkage in the cohort. On average, about 200,000 unique TCR beta nucleotide sequences were sequenced per donor among a few hundred genotyped donors of the cohort, with roughly 18% of those sequences being non-productive.

What the research found in general, with its limitations: The earlier analysis of nearly 600 of the donors excluded 15 to 20 rarely observed V segments, including chromosome 9 orphons, because counts were too low. A further reported finding was that TCR beta sequences accurately predicted the HLA-A and HLA-B alleles for most subjects in the first cohort. Correlated functional status among segregating V segments might reflect linkage disequilibrium, but an unknown experimental factor could not be ruled out. Only TCR beta chains were sequenced in this cohort, and the absence of alpha or paired-chain data limited detectable features. In a later analysis, several top co-occurrence clusters were reported to appear linked to parvovirus B19, influenza, CMV and Epstein-Barr virus. In vitro tests confirmed that a few of the cytomegalovirus-associated TCR beta chains recognize cytomegalovirus antigens. In a later analysis, TCR association rates were found to vary across HLA loci, with the most associated TCRs seen for DRB1 alleles and the fewest for HLA-C alleles. Because some donors lacked HLA typing at each locus, the association tests relied only on the typed subset. Most TCR sequences were observed very rarely across donors, whereas some public TCRs were present in many individuals. Strong co-occurrence of HLA alleles, especially DR and DQ, made assigning TCR associations to individual alleles difficult. In a later analysis, HLA-associated TCR beta chains showed more clonal expansion and lower generation probabilities than non-associated chains that were equally common. According to a later genetic analysis, donors in an Asian-associated ancestry cluster had fewer N-insertions in productive TCRs than the roughly 660-donor mean. According to a later analysis, most CMV-associated TCR beta chains appeared to be HLA-restricted, and the HLA associations seemed to be driven largely by CMV exposure. The sequencing pipeline was judged likely to have produced a cluster of highly shared sequence variants as a technical artifact. In both the original and validation cohorts, the classifier was reported to diagnose cytomegalovirus status with high specificity and sensitivity. Broadly in line with IMGT annotations, most TCR beta V segments showed up in productive rearrangements about 87% or about 30% of the time in an earlier analysis of approximately 640 of the donors. In a later genetic analysis, a missense DCLRE1C variant was associated with V-gene and J-gene trimming of TCR beta chains, and the association was replicated in an independent cohort. The only immune exposure information available for the cohort was CMV serostatus. The 87-base-pair reads could not distinguish some IMGT-functional V segments, including TRBV6-2 and TRBV6-3, so those segments were excluded. Roughly uniform sequencing depth across donors was assumed in presence/absence analyses, although this assumption may not hold. According to the authors, the approach could potentially be generalized to other disease states and immunological phenotypes. Specific HLA alleles were associated with 15,000 to 20,000 TCR beta sequences at a false discovery rate of 0.05 in a later analysis. The study listed 164 TCR beta chains as associated with cytomegalovirus.

The cohort comprised around 690 healthy bone marrow donors. Cohort members were all nominally healthy when sampled, although unrecorded immune exposures were likely present. The donor tested CMV seropositive, placing the donor among the approximately 290 seropositive members of the cohort. A peripheral blood sample was provided by each donor, and peripheral blood mononuclear cells were used for TCR beta sequencing. Genomic DNA extraction from the blood cell samples was performed with the Qiagen DNeasy Blood Extraction Kit. The library was generated by the immunoSEQ multiplex PCR assay. For the multiplex PCR, a mixture combining 60 forward primers for TCR Vbeta segments and 13 reverse primers for TCR Jbeta segments was used. Amplification of the CDR3 region of rearranged TCR beta genes was performed with a multiplex PCR assay on genomic DNA. The Illumina HiSeq System was used to sequence the amplified TCR beta libraries as 87-base-pair reads. On the study's bioinformatics: In a later analysis, 80 million or so unique TCR beta chains were counted across the 500 to 700 repertoires, and around 11 million of these chains were shared by at least two donors. Raw reads were error-corrected and collapsed into unique sequences by a nearest-neighbor algorithm in which closely related sequences were merged to remove PCR and sequencing errors. To assign V, D and J gene segments, CDR3 sequences were aligned to IMGT reference sequences. For a sequence to be retained, a match of at least six nucleotides to both a V gene segment and a J gene segment was required. A rearrangement counted as productive if the CDR3 had no stop codons and remained in frame with V and J, and every other rearrangement counted as non-productive. Following IMGT convention, CDR3 was defined as the stretch from the second conserved V-encoded cysteine up to the conserved J-encoded phenylalanine. The earlier analysis of some 540 of the donors excluded any sequence lacking an unambiguous match to a single V gene segment. An earlier analysis of 587 of the donors classified V segments as functional when productive rearrangements were above 56.7% and as segregating when the standard deviation between donors was above 5%. A statistical classification framework was developed to diagnose cytomegalovirus status using the catalog of TCR beta chain sequences. A later analysis assigned V and J genes by comparing TCR nucleotide sequences with IMGT/GENE-DB human TR gene sequences. A later analysis assigned CDR3 sequences and most-parsimonious VDJ recombination scenarios with the TCRdist pipeline. A later analysis defined each TCR beta chain by its CDR3 amino acid sequence plus V-gene family, and excluded reads lacking a unique V-gene family. To address suspected cross-contamination and a sequencing artifact, a later analysis removed 592 highly shared, low-generation-probability nucleotide sequences. In a later analysis, a clonal expansion index for each public chain was calculated from normalized within-repertoire ranks of inferred template counts. In a later analysis, generation probabilities were computed with a VDJ recombination model fitted to out-of-frame rearrangements, and the resulting probabilities were checked against IGoR. Hypergeometric tests were used in a later analysis to score TCR-TCR, TCR-HLA and TCR-CMV co-occurrence, with a repertoire-size bias correction applied to the TCR pairs. False discovery rates were estimated in a later analysis by permuting HLA or CMV assignments 20 times. In a later analysis, co-occurring TCRs were grouped using DBSCAN, with TCRdist sequence similarity added in when clustering inside HLA-allele-positive subsets. Repertoires with fewer than 30,000 or more than 120,000 public chains were left out of co-occurrence clustering, as were several repertoires with anomalous nucleotide sharing. TCRdb obtained this table from immuneACCESS and retained in-frame rearrangements with V and J assigned. These tables miss some clones; where compared with another copy, unresolved V genes account for less than half of the shortfall, and the remainder is unexplained. V and J calls plus clone size are reproduced from that table; the DNA served to infer D and trimming. A total of about 130,000 clones appear in this sample, 74% of them only once. Roughly 4.5% of the sample rests with the top ten.

At the junction V is shortened by 4 bases and J by 6 bases; bases outside the gene matches: 9. The germline V gene encodes CDR1 MDHEN and CDR2 SYDVKM. The CDR3 sequence holds 15 residues, the cysteine and phenylalanine included. Just CDR3 DNA is preserved here, 45 bases in frame from base 1. The TCR originated in a man between 18 and 29 years old in good health and CMV-seropositive. The rearrangement joined TRBV28 to TRBJ1-5; 7 of the junction bases match TRBD1. Sequenced sample: PBMCs. This receptor carries the CDR3 CASSSSGGLSQPQHF. The nucleotides read TGTGCCAGCAGTTCCTCAGGGGGACTGAGTCAGCCCCAGCATTTT.